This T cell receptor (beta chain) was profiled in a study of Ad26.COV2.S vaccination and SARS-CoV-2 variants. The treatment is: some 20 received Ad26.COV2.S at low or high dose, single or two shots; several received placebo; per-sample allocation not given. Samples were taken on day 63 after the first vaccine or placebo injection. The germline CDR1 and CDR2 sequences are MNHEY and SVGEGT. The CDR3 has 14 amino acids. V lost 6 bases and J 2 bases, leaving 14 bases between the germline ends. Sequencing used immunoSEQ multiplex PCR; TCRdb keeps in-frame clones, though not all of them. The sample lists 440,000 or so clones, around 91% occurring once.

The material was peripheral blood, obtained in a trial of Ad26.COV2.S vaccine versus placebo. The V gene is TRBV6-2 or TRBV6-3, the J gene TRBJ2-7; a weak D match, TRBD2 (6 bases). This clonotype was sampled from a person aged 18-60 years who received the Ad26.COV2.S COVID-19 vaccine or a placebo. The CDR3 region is CASSFRLGTYEQYF. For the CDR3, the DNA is TGTGCCAGCAGCTTCCGACTAGGAACCTACGAGCAGTACTTC.